A selection of T cell receptor beta chains follows, all from one sample in a study of blood T cell repertoires in COVID-19. This table comes from immunoSEQ multiplex PCR, and its TCRdb copy is limited to in-frame clones, with some not included. The sample consists of under 250,000 clones, roughly 82% of them appearing once. The sequenced material came from peripheral blood. These receptors all come from a woman aged 40 to 55 with acute or convalescent COVID-19. The CDR3 runs from the conserved cysteine through the conserved F or W. A D gene is named only where the DNA matches it firmly. Rows give clone size only sometimes, using once, few, many, or a class for an expanded clone.

j_call	v_call	clone_size	d_call	cdr3_nt	cdr3_aa
TRBJ1-3	TRBV3-1/TRBV3-2	-	TRBD1	TGTGCCAGCAGCCAAGATGGGACAGGCGGTTGGTCTGGAAACACCATATATTTT	CASSQDGTGGWSGNTIYF
TRBJ1-2	TRBV27	-	TRBD1	TGTGCCTCGACAGGGAATCGCCACTATGGCTACACCTTC	CASTGNRHYGYTF
TRBJ2-3	TRBV3-1/TRBV3-2	-	-	TGTGCCAGCAGCCAAGATGGCGGGGGCTCCACAGATACGCAGTATTTT	CASSQDGGGSTDTQYF
TRBJ2-2	TRBV7-2	-	-	TGTGCCAGCAGCTGGAGCACCGGGGAGCTGTTTTTT	CASSWSTGELFF
TRBJ1-5	TRBV27	few	-	TGTGCCAGCAGTTTACGGGTTTCCGGGGGGCGCGGACAGCCCCAGCATTTT	CASSLRVSGGRGQPQHF
TRBJ2-7	TRBV2	-	-	TGTGCCAGCAGTGAAGTGGGCAGCCTCAGCTCCTACGAGCAGTACTTC	CASSEVGSLSSYEQYF
TRBJ1-2	TRBV18	-	TRBD1	TGTGCCAGCTCACCATCCCTTCCCGCGAGACAGGGTGATGGCTACACCTTC	CASSPSLPARQGDGYTF
TRBJ1-1	TRBV19	-	TRBD1	TGTGCCAGTAGTCCGGACAGGGAGGTAGGGAACACTGAAGCTTTCTTT	CASSPDREVGNTEAFF
TRBJ2-5	TRBV30	-	TRBD2	TGTGCCTGGAGCCGTGGGCTAGCGGGAGGGGGACAAGAGACCCAGTACTTC	CAWSRGLAGGGQETQYF
TRBJ1-2	TRBV18	-	-	TGTGCCAGCTCACCCACGCCAGGGGCTAACTATGGCTACACCTTC	CASSPTPGANYGYTF
TRBJ2-5	TRBV7-8	-	TRBD2	TGTGCCAGCCAGGACTATAACAGCGGGATTACGGAAGAGACCCAGTACTTC	CASQDYNSGITEETQYF
TRBJ1-3	TRBV25-1	once	-	TGTGCCAGCAGTAGAGGGGGAAGTGGAAACACCATATATTTT	CASSRGGSGNTIYF
TRBJ1-2	TRBV6-5	-	-	TGTGCCAGCAGCAGGGTCTCCTATGGCTACACCTTC	CASSRVSYGYTF
TRBJ2-3	TRBV19	few	TRBD2	TGTGCCAGTAGCCTAGCGGGGGGGATCTTCGAAAACACAGATACGCAGTATTTT	CASSLAGGIFENTDTQYF
TRBJ2-3	TRBV9	once	-	TGTGCCAGCAGCGAACTAGCACCAGATACGCAGTATTTT	CASSELAPDTQYF
TRBJ1-5	TRBV27	-	-	TGTGCCAGCGACATCTTACCGCGGGATCAGCCCCAGCATTTT	CASDILPRDQPQHF
TRBJ2-7	TRBV10-1	-	TRBD2	TGCGCCAGCAGTGAGGGAGGACTAGCGGGGGAAGAGCAGTACTTC	CASSEGGLAGEEQYF
TRBJ1-3	TRBV19	once	TRBD1	TGTGCCAGTAGCTTGGGACAGGGCTCTGGAAACACCATATATTTT	CASSLGQGSGNTIYF
TRBJ1-1	TRBV30	once	-	TGTGCCTGGAGCGAGCTAACTGAAGCTTTCTTT	CAWSELTEAFF
TRBJ2-1	TRBV11-2	-	-	TGTGCCAGCAGCTTAGACCAGGGCAACATCTACAATGAGCAGTTCTTC	CASSLDQGNIYNEQFF
TRBJ2-7	TRBV18	-	TRBD1	TGTGCCAGCTCACCCGCCCGGGACAGGGCCTACGAGCAGTACTTC	CASSPARDRAYEQYF
TRBJ2-7	TRBV4-2	-	-	TGTGCCAGCAGCCAAGATGCTAGCTACGAGCAGTACTTC	CASSQDASYEQYF
TRBJ1-6	TRBV6-1	-	-	TGTGCCAGCAGTGAAGCGTATTGGGGGGGGGATAATTCACCCCTCCACTTT	CASSEAYWGGDNSPLHF
TRBJ2-7	TRBV6-5	-	-	TGTGCCAGCATTAAGCGGGCGTTTGAATTCTACGAGCAGTACTTC	CASIKRAFEFYEQYF
TRBJ2-1	TRBV7-2	-	-	TGTGCCAGCCGGATGGGCAGTCTCTATGAGCAGTTCTTC	CASRMGSLYEQFF
TRBJ2-2	TRBV2	-	-	TGTGCCAGCGTCCTTTTTAACACCGGGGAGCTGTTTTTT	CASVLFNTGELFF
TRBJ2-7	TRBV13	-	-	TGTGCCAGCAGCGTCGCCGCCCCGGGACTCTCATACGAGCAGTACTTC	CASSVAAPGLSYEQYF
TRBJ2-5	TRBV5-4	-	TRBD2	TGTGCCAGCAGCTTAGGGGCTAGCGGCCCGGAGCAAGAGACCCAGTACTTC	CASSLGASGPEQETQYF
TRBJ2-5	TRBV18	-	-	TGTGCCAGCTCTCAGGGTCTCCAAGAGACCCAGTACTTC	CASSQGLQETQYF
TRBJ1-1	TRBV6-2/TRBV6-3	few	TRBD1	TGTGCCAGCAGCTGGACAGGGGTTGTGGAAGCTTTCTTT	CASSWTGVVEAFF
TRBJ2-2	TRBV6-5	few	-	TGTGCCAGCAGTTATGGAGGGAGGTACCACACCGGGGAGCTGTTTTTT	CASSYGGRYHTGELFF
TRBJ1-2	TRBV25-1	-	TRBD1	TGTGCCAGCAGTGAATCGGGGACAGGGGTGGCTGGCTACACCTTC	CASSESGTGVAGYTF
TRBJ2-2	TRBV5-1	-	TRBD1	TGCGCCAGCAGGACAGGGTCCCGGGAGCTGTTTTTT	CASRTGSRELFF
TRBJ2-7	TRBV7-9	-	TRBD2	TGTGCCAGCAGCGCCTACTCGAACAGCATCCTAGCGGGTGAGCAGTACTTC	CASSAYSNSILAGEQYF
TRBJ2-1	TRBV27	-	TRBD1	TGTGCCAGCAGCCCTCGCCCCGGGACAGGGTCATTGAATGAGCAGTTCTTC	CASSPRPGTGSLNEQFF